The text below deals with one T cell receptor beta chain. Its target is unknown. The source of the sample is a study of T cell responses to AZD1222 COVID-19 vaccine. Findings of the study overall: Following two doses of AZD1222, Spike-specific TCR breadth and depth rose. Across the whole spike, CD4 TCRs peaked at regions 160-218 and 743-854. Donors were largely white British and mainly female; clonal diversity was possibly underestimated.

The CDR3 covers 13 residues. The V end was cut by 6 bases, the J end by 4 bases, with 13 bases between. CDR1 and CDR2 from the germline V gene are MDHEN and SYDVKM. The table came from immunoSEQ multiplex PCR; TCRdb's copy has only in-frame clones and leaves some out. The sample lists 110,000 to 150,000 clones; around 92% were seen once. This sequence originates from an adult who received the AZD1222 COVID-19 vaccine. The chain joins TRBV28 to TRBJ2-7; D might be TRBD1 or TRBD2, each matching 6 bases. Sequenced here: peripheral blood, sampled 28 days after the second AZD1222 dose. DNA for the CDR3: TGTGCCAGCAGCGGAGGGGGTGTATACGAGCAGTACTTC. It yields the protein CASSGGGVYEQYF.